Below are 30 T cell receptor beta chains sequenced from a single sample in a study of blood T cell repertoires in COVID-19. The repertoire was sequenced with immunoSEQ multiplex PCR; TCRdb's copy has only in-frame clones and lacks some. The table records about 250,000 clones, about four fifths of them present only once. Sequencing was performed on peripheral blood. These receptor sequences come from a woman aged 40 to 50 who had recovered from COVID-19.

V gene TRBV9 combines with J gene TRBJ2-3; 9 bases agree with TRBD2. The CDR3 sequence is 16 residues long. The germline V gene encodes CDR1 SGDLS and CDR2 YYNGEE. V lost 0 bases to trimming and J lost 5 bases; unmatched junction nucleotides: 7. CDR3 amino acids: CASSVAQRGAGDTQYF. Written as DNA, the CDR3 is TGTGCCAGCAGCGTAGCCCAGCGGGGGGCCGGAGATACGCAGTATTTT.

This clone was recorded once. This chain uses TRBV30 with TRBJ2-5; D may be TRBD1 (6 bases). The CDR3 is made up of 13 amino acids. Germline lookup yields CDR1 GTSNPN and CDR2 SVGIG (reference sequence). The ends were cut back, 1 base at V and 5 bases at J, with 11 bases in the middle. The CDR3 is CAWSAGVVETQYF. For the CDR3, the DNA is TGTGCCTGGAGTGCAGGGGTTGTGGAGACCCAGTACTTC.

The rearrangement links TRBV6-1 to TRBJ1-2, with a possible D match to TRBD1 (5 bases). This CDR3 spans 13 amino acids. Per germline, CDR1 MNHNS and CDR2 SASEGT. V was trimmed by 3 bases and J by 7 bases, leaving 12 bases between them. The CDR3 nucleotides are TGTGCCAGCAGTGAGGACAACCTCTTTGGCTACACCTTC. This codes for CASSEDNLFGYTF.

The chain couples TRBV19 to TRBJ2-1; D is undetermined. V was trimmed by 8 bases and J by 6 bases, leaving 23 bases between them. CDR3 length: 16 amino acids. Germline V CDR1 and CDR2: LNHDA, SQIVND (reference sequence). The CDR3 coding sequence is TGTGCCAGTGCCCCGACACGCCGAAGTATGGGCAATGAGCAGTTCTTC. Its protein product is CASAPTRRSMGNEQFF.

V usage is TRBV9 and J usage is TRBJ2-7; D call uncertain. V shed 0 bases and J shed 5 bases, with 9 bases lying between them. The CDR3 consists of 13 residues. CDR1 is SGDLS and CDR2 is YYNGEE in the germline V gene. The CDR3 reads CASSVGRSHEQYF. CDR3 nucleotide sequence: TGTGCCAGCAGCGTAGGACGGAGCCACGAGCAGTACTTC.

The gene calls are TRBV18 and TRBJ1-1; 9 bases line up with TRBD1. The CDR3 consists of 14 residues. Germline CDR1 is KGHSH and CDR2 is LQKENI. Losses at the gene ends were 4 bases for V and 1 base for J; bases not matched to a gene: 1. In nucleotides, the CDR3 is TGTGCCAGCTCACAGACAGGGGGGAACACTGAAGCTTTCTTT. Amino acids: CASSQTGGNTEAFF.

CDR3 in DNA: TGTGCCAGTAACCCGGGTAGGGAGCTGTTTTTT. Its translation: CASNPGRELFF. This sequence joins TRBV19 and TRBJ2-2; D is unresolved. Trimming pared 7 bases from V and 9 bases from J, leaving 9 bases between. This CDR3 contains 11 residues. In germline, CDR1 is LNHDA, CDR2 SQIVND (reference sequence). The full variable domain, completed using reference TRBV19 and TRBJ2-2, is DGGITQSPKYLFRKEGQNVTLSCEQNLNHDAMYWYRQDPGQGLRLIYYSQIVNDFQKGDIAEGYSVSREKKESFPLTVTSAQKNPTAFYLCASNPGRELFFGEGSRLTVL.

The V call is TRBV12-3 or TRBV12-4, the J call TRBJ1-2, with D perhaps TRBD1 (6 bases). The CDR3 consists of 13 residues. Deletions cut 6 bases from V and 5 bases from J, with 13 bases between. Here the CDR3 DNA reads TGTGCCAGCAGCGACAGGATTTTTTATGGCTACACCTTC. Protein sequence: CASSDRIFYGYTF.

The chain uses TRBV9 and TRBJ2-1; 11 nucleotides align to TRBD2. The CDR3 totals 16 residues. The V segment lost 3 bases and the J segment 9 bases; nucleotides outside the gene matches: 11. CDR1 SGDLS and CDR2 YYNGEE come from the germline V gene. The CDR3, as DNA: TGTGCCAGCAGCGCACTACTAGCGGGGGCTTTATTTGAGCAGTTCTTC. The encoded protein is CASSALLAGALFEQFF.

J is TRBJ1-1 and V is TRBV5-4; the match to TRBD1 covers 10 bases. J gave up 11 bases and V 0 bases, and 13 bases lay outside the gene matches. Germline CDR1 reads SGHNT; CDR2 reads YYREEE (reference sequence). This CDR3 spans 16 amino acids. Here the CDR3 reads CASSLGGDRGPKKAFF. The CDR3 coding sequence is TGTGCCAGCAGCTTGGGGGGGGACAGGGGCCCGAAGAAGGCTTTCTTT. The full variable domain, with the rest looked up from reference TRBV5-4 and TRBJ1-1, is ETGVTQSPTHLIKTRGQQVTLRCSSQSGHNTVSWYQQALGQGPQFIFQYYREEENGRGNFPPRFSGLQFPNYSSELNVNALELDDSALYLCASSLGGDRGPKKAFFGQGTRLTVV.

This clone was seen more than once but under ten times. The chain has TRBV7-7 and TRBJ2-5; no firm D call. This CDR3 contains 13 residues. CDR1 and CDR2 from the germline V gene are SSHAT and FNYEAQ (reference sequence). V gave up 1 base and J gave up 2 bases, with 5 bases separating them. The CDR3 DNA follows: TGTGCCAGCAGCTTAGGGCAGCAAGAGACCCAGTACTTC. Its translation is CASSLGQQETQYF.

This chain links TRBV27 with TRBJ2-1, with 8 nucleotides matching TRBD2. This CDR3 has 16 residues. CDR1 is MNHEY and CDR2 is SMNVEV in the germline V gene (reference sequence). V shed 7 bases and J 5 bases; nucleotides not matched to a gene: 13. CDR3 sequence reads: CASTLAFFGGDNEQFF. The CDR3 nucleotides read TGTGCCAGCACCCTAGCCTTTTTCGGGGGGGACAATGAGCAGTTCTTC.

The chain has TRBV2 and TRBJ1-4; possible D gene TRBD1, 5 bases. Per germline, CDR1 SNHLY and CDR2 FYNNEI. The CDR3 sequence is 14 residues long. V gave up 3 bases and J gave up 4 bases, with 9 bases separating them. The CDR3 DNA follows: TGTGCCAGCAGTGAGCAGGGCTATAATGAAAAACTGTTTTTT. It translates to CASSEQGYNEKLFF.

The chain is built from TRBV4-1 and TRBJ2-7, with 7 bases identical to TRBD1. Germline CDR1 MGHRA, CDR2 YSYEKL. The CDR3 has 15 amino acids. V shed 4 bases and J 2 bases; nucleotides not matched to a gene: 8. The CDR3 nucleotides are TGCGCCAGCAGCCCAACCAACAGGGGAACCTACGAGCAGTACTTC. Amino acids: CASSPTNRGTYEQYF.

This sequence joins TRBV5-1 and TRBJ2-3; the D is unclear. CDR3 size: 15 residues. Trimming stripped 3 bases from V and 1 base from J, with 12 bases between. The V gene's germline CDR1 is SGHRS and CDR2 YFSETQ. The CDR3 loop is CASSSLDYGTDTQYF. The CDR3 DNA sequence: TGCGCCAGCAGCTCACTCGATTATGGCACAGATACGCAGTATTTT.

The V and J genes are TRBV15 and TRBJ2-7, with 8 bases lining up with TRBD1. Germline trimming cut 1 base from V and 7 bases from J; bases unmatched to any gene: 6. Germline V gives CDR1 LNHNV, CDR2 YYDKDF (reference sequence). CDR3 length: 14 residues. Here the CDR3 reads CATSRGQGAGEQYF. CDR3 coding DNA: TGTGCCACCAGCAGAGGTCAGGGGGCCGGGGAGCAGTACTTC.

CDR3 residues: CSARTGNSQNTEAFF. CDR3 bases: TGCAGCGCCCGGACAGGGAATAGTCAGAACACTGAAGCTTTCTTT. The chain recombines TRBV29-1 with TRBJ1-1; 8 nucleotides line up with TRBD1. The J segment lost 1 base and the V segment lost 7 bases, leaving 11 bases of the junction unmatched. Germline V CDR1 and CDR2: SQVTM, ANQGSEA. The CDR3 length is 15 residues.

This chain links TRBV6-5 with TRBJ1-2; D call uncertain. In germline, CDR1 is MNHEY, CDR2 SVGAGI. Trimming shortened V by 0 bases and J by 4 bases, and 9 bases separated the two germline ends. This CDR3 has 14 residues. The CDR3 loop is CASSYSQVTYGYTF. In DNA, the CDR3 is TGTGCCAGCAGTTACTCCCAGGTTACCTATGGCTACACCTTC.

In DNA, the CDR3 is TGTGCCAGCAGCCTACTTGTGGGACTAGCGGGGGAGAGGGAGCTGTTTTTT. This gives the protein CASSLLVGLAGERELFF. V and J are TRBV7-3 and TRBJ2-2, with 14 bases identical to TRBD2. Per germline, CDR1 SGHTA and CDR2 FQGTGA. V was pared by 5 bases and J by 9 bases, with 11 bases of the junction left unmatched. CDR3 length: 17 residues.

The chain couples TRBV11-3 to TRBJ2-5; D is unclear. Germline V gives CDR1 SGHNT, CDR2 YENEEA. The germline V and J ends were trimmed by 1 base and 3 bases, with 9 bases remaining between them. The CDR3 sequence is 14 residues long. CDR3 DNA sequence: TGTGCCAGCAGCTTAGTAACAAAAGAAGAGACCCAGTACTTC. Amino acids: CASSLVTKEETQYF.

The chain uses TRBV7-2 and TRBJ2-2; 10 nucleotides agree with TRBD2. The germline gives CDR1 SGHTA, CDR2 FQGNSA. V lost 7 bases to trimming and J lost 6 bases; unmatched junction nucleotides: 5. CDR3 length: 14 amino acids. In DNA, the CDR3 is TGTGCCAGCAAAGCGGGGGGGCCGTCCGGGGAGCTGTTTTTT. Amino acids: CASKAGGPSGELFF.

The CDR3 bases are TGTGCCAGCAGACCAGGGGTTAGCTCCTATAATTCACCCCTCCACTTT. Translated: CASRPGVSSYNSPLHF. The chain recombines TRBV6-6 with TRBJ1-6; possible D gene TRBD1, 6 bases. This CDR3 has 16 residues. The V end lost 6 bases, the J end lost 0 bases, and 12 bases lay between the germline ends. Germline CDR1 and CDR2: MNHNY and SVGAGI (reference sequence).

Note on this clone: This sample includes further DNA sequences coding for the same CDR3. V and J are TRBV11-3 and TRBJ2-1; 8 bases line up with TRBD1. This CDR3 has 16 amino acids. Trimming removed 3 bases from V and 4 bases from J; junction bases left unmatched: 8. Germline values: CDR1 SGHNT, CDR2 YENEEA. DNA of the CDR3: TGTGCCAGCAGCTTCTCCTCAGGGGGCAATTACAATGAGCAGTTCTTC. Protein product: CASSFSSGGNYNEQFF.

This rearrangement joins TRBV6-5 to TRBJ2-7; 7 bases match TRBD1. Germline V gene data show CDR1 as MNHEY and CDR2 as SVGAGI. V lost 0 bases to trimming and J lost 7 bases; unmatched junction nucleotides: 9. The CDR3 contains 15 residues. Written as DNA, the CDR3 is TGTGCCAGCAGTTACTCCTGGGACAGCAGAGGAGAGCAGTACTTC. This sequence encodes CASSYSWDSRGEQYF.

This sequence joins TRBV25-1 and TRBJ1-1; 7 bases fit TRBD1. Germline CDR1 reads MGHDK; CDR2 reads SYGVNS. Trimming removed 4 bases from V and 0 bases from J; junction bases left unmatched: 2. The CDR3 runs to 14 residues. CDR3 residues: CASSVQGMNTEAFF. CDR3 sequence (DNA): TGTGCCAGCAGTGTACAGGGGATGAACACTGAAGCTTTCTTT.

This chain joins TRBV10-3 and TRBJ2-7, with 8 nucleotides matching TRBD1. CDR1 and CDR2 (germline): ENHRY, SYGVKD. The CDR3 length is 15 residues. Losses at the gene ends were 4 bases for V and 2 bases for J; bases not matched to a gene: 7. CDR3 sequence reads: CAISVRDRQTYEQYF. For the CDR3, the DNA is TGTGCCATCAGTGTCCGGGACAGGCAAACCTACGAGCAGTACTTC.

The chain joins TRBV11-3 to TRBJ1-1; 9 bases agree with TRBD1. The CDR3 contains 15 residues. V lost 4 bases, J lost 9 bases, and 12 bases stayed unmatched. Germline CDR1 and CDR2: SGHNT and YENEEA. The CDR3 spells CASSSPGQGAWKAFF. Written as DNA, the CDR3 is TGTGCCAGCAGCTCACCGGGACAGGGAGCGTGGAAAGCTTTCTTT.

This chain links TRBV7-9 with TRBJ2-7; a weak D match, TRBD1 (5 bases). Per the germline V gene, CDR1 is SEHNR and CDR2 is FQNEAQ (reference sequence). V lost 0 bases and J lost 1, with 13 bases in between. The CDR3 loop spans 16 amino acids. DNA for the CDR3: TGTGCCAGCAGCTTAGCGCCCTTGGGGCAGTCCTACGAGCAGTACTTC. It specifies CASSLAPLGQSYEQYF.

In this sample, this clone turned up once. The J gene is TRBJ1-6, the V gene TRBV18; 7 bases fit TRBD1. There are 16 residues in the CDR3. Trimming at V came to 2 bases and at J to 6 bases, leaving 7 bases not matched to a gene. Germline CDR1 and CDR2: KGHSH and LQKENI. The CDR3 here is CASSPGSDRANSPLHF. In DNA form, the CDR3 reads TGTGCCAGCTCACCAGGGAGCGACAGGGCTAATTCACCCCTCCACTTT.

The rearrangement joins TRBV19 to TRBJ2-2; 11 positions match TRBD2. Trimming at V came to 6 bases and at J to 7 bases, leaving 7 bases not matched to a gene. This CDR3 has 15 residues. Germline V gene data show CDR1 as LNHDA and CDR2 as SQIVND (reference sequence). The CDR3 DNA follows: TGTGCCAGTAGACCGACTAGCGGGGAGATCGGGGAGCTGTTTTTT. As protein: CASRPTSGEIGELFF.